This entry lists 10 T cell receptor beta chains sequenced from one sample in a study of T cell responses to AZD1222 COVID-19 vaccine. Clones were read by immunoSEQ multiplex PCR, and TCRdb kept only the in-frame ones, dropping some. Seen here are roughly 120,000 clones, roughly 87% observed once, and the top ten hold under 3%. Here the sequenced sample was peripheral blood, taken 28 days after the second AZD1222 dose. The receptors stem from an adult who received the AZD1222 COVID-19 vaccine.

The chain combines TRBV4-1 with TRBJ2-1; D may be TRBD1 or TRBD2 (6 bases each). The CDR3 spans 16 residues. Germline-derived CDR1 and CDR2 are MGHRA and YSYEKL. V lost 4 bases and J lost 2, with 15 bases in between. The CDR3 spells CASSPGGRATYNEQFF. CDR3 DNA: TGCGCCAGCAGCCCCGGGGGCAGGGCCACCTACAATGAGCAGTTCTTC.

The V and J genes are TRBV5-1 and TRBJ1-2, with D unclear. V lost 5 bases to trimming and J lost 0 bases, with 17 bases between them. The CDR3 extends over 16 amino acids. Germline CDR1 reads SGHRS; CDR2 reads YFSETQ. The CDR3 DNA follows: TGCGCCAGCAGTCCGGGCAGGAACCCTCCTAACTATGGCTACACCTTC. Its protein is CASSPGRNPPNYGYTF.

The chain links TRBV7-8 to TRBJ1-2; no clear D. The V end was cut by 5 bases, the J end by 3 bases, with 13 bases between. There are 14 residues in the CDR3. The germline gives CDR1 SGHVS, CDR2 FQNEAQ. The CDR3 coding sequence is TGTGCCAGCAGCCGAGGAGGGCCTGACTATGGCTACACCTTC. Amino acid sequence: CASSRGGPDYGYTF.

The J gene is TRBJ2-1, the V gene TRBV7-3; a weak D match, TRBD2 (5 bases). Looked up from germline, CDR1 is SGHTA and CDR2 is FQGTGA. CDR3 length: 14 amino acids. V lost 5 bases, J lost 10 bases, and 18 bases lay in between. CDR3 amino acids: CASSPAAVYGEQFF. The CDR3 bases are TGTGCCAGCAGCCCCGCAGCGGTATACGGGGAGCAGTTCTTC. Combining the CDR3 with reference TRBV7-3 and TRBJ2-1 gives the whole variable domain GAGVSQTPSNKVTEKGKYVELRCDPISGHTALYWYRQSLGQGPEFLIYFQGTGAADDSGLPNDRFFAVRPEGSVSTLKIQRTERGDSAVYLCASSPAAVYGEQFFGPGTRLTVL.

V usage is TRBV6-2 or TRBV6-3 and J usage is TRBJ1-5; tentative D call: TRBD1 (5 bases). V was shortened by 0 bases and J by 4 bases, with 10 bases between the two germline ends. Germline assignment: CDR1 MNHEY and CDR2 SVGEGT. The CDR3 covers 15 residues. The CDR3 coding sequence is TGTGCCAGCAGTTACTCGGGGACGGGGAATCAGCCCCAGCATTTT. It translates to CASSYSGTGNQPQHF.

V gene TRBV28 combines with J gene TRBJ1-3; D perhaps matches TRBD1 (5 bases). V lost 3 bases, J lost 2 bases, and 8 bases lay in between. Per the germline V gene, CDR1 is MDHEN and CDR2 is SYDVKM. The CDR3 sequence is 14 residues long. The DNA of the CDR3 is TGTGCCAGCAGTTTGGGGGGGACTGGAAACACCATATATTTT. It yields the protein CASSLGGTGNTIYF.

This chain links TRBV5-1 with TRBJ1-4, with a possible D match to TRBD1 (6 bases). The CDR3 has 14 amino acids. Germline CDR1 reads SGHRS; CDR2 reads YFSETQ. V lost 0 bases and J 6 bases, leaving 9 bases between the germline ends. This chain's CDR3 is CASSLERGDEKLFF. DNA of the CDR3: TGCGCCAGCAGCTTGGAGAGGGGGGATGAAAAACTGTTTTTT. Combining the CDR3 with reference TRBV5-1 and TRBJ1-4 gives the whole variable domain KAGVTQTPRYLIKTRGQQVTLSCSPISGHRSVSWYQQTPGQGLQFLFEYFSETQRNKGNFPGRFSGRQFSNSRSEMNVSTLELGDSALYLCASSLERGDEKLFFGSGTQLSVL.

The chain employs TRBV27 and TRBJ2-3, with D possibly called TRBD1 or TRBD2 (5 bases each). Trimming removed 3 bases from V and 1 base from J, with 5 bases in between. CDR1 is MNHEY, CDR2 SMNVEV, per germline (reference sequence). This CDR3 is built from 13 residues. The CDR3 nucleotides read TGTGCCAGCAGTTTGGGGGGCACAGATACGCAGTATTTT. This translates into CASSLGGTDTQYF.

The chain couples TRBV11-2 to TRBJ2-3; TRBD2 matches 8 bases. J was trimmed by 4 bases and V by 1 base; bases with no gene match: 4. The CDR3 totals 15 residues. Germline CDR1 reads SGHAT; CDR2 reads FQNNGV. The CDR3 loop reads CASSLAPGGPDTQYF. The DNA of the CDR3 is TGTGCCAGCAGCTTAGCCCCGGGAGGGCCAGATACGCAGTATTTT.

V gene TRBV6-2 or TRBV6-3 combines with J gene TRBJ1-2; perhaps TRBD1 as D (6 bases). The V gene lost 2 bases and the J gene lost 4 bases, with 14 bases spanning the gap. The CDR3 loop spans 15 amino acids. Germline-derived CDR1 and CDR2 are MNHEY and SVGEGT. CDR3 DNA sequence: TGTGCCAGCAGTTACCTGGGGACACCCTCCTATGGCTACACCTTC. Translation: CASSYLGTPSYGYTF.